The next 2 T cell receptor beta chains were all read from a single sample in a study of control samples from healthy donors and cancer patients. Only in-frame clones appear in the TCRdb table, and some are missing; sequencing was by immunoSEQ multiplex PCR. Of 60,000 to 80,000 clones in the sample, roughly 87% were seen once. The specimen sequenced was blood. The receptors shown here come from a woman aged 45-65 years in good health.

The rearrangement joins TRBV7-3 to TRBJ1-3, with D uncertain. The CDR3 is 14 amino acids. Germline assignment: CDR1 SGHTA and CDR2 FQGTGA. Trimming shortened V by 0 bases and J by 4 bases, and 7 bases separated the two germline ends. CDR3 sequence reads: CASSLTGSGNTIYF. DNA for the CDR3: TGTGCCAGCAGCTTAACGGGATCCGGAAACACCATATATTTT.

This clone was seen only once. The gene calls are TRBV28 and TRBJ2-3, with 7 nucleotides matching TRBD2. V shed 3 bases, J shed 6 bases, and the junction held 9 bases outside the gene matches. This CDR3 is 15 amino acids long. Germline CDR1 MDHEN, CDR2 SYDVKM. The CDR3 protein is CASSLIGTRGDTQYF. For the CDR3, the DNA is TGTGCCAGCAGTTTGATCGGGACGCGGGGGGATACGCAGTATTTT.